This TCR beta chain emerged from a study of post-analysis software for immune sequencing data (dated by TCRdb to 2015 to 2017). A note on the overall study: Disease courses on record covered relapsing-remitting, secondary progressive and progressive-relapsing multiple sclerosis, though some patients had no subtype annotation. A subset of samples was prepared in parallel using single-end sample barcoding, then pooled and co-amplified after Illumina adapter ligation. The multiple sclerosis patient repertoires were compared with approximately 11 previously published healthy control repertoires from donors aged about 6 to 26 years.

TCR beta repertoires were profiled from peripheral blood of 13 young patients with multiple sclerosis to demonstrate the VDJtools post-analysis software. The multiple sclerosis patients were children and adolescents ranging in age from about 6 to 17 years. Libraries were made using PCR. TCRdb names Illumina HiSeq 2500 as the instrument used. To reduce PCR and sequencing biases, unique molecular identifiers were built into the TCR beta cDNA libraries. Per 1 to 10 million input T cells, approximately 500,000 cDNA molecules were obtained, such that each molecule approximated one T cell. The patient libraries were prepared and sequenced using the same protocol as the earlier healthy control dataset. Samples belonging to the same batch were prepared together, multiplexed and sequenced on a shared HiSeq lane. Under the source paper's analysis protocol: Raw barcoded reads were processed with MIGEC, and single-read molecular identifier groups were discarded before consensus assembly and CDR3 extraction. VDJtools was used for post-analysis of the clonotype tables, with diversity normalized by down-sampling every dataset to the smallest sample size. Repertoire overlap clustering matched CDR3 amino acid but not nucleotide sequences to correct batch-related cross-sample contamination. TCRdb cleaned the public reads at Q25 with fastp, built clones with MiXCR and kept in-frame beta chains. Entries are consolidated by CDR3 protein sequence, retaining the most common genes and DNA. The authors' filters were not applied to this entry. Counted in this sample were hundreds of thousands of distinct CDR3 sequences; 25% to 30% of them appeared once. The top ten constitute around 0.56% of the sample.

This clonotype was picked up a small number of times. No antigen is known for it. One base away there is no much larger clone; base qualities are not given. Spanning cysteine to phenylalanine, the CDR3 consists of 12 amino acids. Here the CDR3 DNA is all that survives: 36 bases in frame from base 1. CDR1 DFQATT and CDR2 SNEGSKA are derived from the germline V gene (reference sequence). Unmatched junction bases come to 1, with V trimmed by 5 bases and J by 2 bases. Summary of the overall study and its limitations: Compared with controls, multiple sclerosis patients had significantly lower normalized Chao1 diversity, a finding suggesting substantial peripheral T-cell clonal expansion. Significantly higher frequencies in patients than in controls were found for several TRBV segments, including TRBV5-6, TRBV5-1 and TRBV20-1. Direct clustering with F measure showed strong co-clustering of samples prepared in the same batch, prompting a batch-effect correction. The control group was slightly older than the multiple sclerosis patient group.

The TCR was taken from a girl aged 5 to 17 with multiple sclerosis. The V and J genes are TRBV20-1 and TRBJ2-7; TRBD1 aligns with 9 central bases. Sequenced sample: blood. This receptor carries the CDR3 CSAGQGTYEQYF. The DNA sequence is TGCAGTGCTGGACAGGGGACCTACGAGCAGTACTTC.